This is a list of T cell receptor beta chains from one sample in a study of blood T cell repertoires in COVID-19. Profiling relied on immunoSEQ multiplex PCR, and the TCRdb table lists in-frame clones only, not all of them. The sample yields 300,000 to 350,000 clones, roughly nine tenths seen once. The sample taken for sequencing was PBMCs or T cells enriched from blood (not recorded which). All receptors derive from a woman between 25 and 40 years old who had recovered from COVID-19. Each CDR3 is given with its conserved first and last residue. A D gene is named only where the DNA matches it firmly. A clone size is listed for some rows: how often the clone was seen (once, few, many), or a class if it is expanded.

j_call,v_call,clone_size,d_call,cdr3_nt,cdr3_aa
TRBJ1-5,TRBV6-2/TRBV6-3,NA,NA,TGTGCCAGCAGTTACAGGAGGCCCGTCCAGCCCCAGCATTTT,CASSYRRPVQPQHF
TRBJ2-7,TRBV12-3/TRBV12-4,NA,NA,TGTGCGAGCAGACGGGAGTCCTACGAGCAGTACTTC,CASRRESYEQYF
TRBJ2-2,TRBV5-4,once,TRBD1,TGTGCCAGCAGCCCGGACAGGCTTTCGAACACCGGGGAGCTGTTTTTT,CASSPDRLSNTGELFF
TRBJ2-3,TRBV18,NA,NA,TGTGCCAGCTCACCTAGGAGGGTAGCAGATACGCAGTATTTT,CASSPRRVADTQYF
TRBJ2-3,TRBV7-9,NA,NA,TGTGCCAGCACCCAAGGCGGGAGCACAGATACGCAGTATTTT,CASTQGGSTDTQYF
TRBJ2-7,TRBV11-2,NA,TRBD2,TGTGCCAGCACTGGGGGGGGACTAGTACACTACGAGCAGTACTTC,CASTGGGLVHYEQYF
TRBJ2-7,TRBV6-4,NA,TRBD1,TGTGCCAACCTCCCGACAGGGACCTACGAGCAGTACTTC,CANLPTGTYEQYF
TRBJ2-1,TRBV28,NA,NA,TGTGCCAGCAGCCTTGGGGCGGAGCAGTTCTTC,CASSLGAEQFF
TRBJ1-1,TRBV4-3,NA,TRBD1,TGCGCCAGCAGCCGCGAAGGACAGGGGGTGACTGAAGCTTTCTTT,CASSREGQGVTEAFF
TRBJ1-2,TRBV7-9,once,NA,TGTGCCAGCAGCCCGACTCGGGGCTACACCTTC,CASSPTRGYTF
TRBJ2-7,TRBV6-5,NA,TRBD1,TGTGCCAGCAGTTACTTAACAGGGGGTGCCTACGAGCAGTACTTC,CASSYLTGGAYEQYF
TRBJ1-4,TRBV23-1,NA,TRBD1,TGCGCCAGCAGTCTCCCGGGACAGGGGTCGGTTCGGCTGTTTTTT,CASSLPGQGSVRLFF
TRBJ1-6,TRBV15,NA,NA,TGTGCCACCAGCAGAGATATTCAGTCACCCCTCCACTTT,CATSRDIQSPLHF
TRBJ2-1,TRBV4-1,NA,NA,TGCGCCAGCAGCCAAAGCCGGGACTCCTACAATGAGCAGTTCTTC,CASSQSRDSYNEQFF
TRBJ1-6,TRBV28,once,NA,TGTGCCAGCAGCCATATTACAGGGAATTCACCCCTCCACTTT,CASSHITGNSPLHF
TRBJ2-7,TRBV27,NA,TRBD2,TGTGCCAGCAGTTACGCGGCTAGCGGGAGTGATAACTACGAGCAGTACTTC,CASSYAASGSDNYEQYF
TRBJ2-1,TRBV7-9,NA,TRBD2,TGTGCCAGCAGGCATAAACTAGCGGGAGGATATGAGCAGTTCTTC,CASRHKLAGGYEQFF
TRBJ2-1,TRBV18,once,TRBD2,TGTGCCAGCTCCCGACAAGGACTAGCGGGAGGGGTCAATGAGCAGTTCTTC,CASSRQGLAGGVNEQFF
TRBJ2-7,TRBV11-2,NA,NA,TGTGCCAGCAGCCAGACAGTAGTCTACGAGCAGTACTTC,CASSQTVVYEQYF
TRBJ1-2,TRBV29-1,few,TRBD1,TGCAGCGTCTCCCTATTGACAGGGAACTATGGCTACACCTTC,CSVSLLTGNYGYTF
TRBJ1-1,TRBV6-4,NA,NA,TGTGCCAGCAGTCGACAAACAAACACTGAAGCTTTCTTT,CASSRQTNTEAFF
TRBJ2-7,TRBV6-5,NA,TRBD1,TGTGCCAGCAGACGAGACAGGGATCCGGACGAGCAGTACTTC,CASRRDRDPDEQYF
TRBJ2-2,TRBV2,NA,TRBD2,TGTGCCAGCCGGACTAGCGGGAGTCTTAGCACCGGGGAGCTGTTTTTT,CASRTSGSLSTGELFF
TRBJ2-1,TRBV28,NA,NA,TGTGCCAGCACCTCGGGACTCCTCCAATTTGAGCAGTTCTTC,CASTSGLLQFEQFF
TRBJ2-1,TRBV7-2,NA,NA,TGTGCCAGCAGTTCCGTGAGGGGGTACAATGAGCAGTTCTTC,CASSSVRGYNEQFF
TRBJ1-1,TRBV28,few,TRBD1,TGTGCCAGCAGTGAAACGGGACAGGGCGGAAGGGCTTTCTTT,CASSETGQGGRAFF
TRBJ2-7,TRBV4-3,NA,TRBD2,TGCGCCACCCTCATTCAGGACGGGAGGTCCTCCTACGAGCAGTACTTC,CATLIQDGRSSYEQYF
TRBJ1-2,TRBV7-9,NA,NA,TGTGCCAGCAGCCCTCGGGGCTACACCTTC,CASSPRGYTF
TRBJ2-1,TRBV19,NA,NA,TGTGCCAGTAGTACGGACAGCTACAATGAGCAGTTCTTC,CASSTDSYNEQFF
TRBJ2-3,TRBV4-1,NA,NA,TGCGCCAGCAGCAATCGACAGCACACAGATACGCAGTATTTT,CASSNRQHTDTQYF
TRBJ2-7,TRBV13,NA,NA,TGTGCCAGCAGTTCCCGCGCCCACTTTATCTACGAGCAGTACTTC,CASSSRAHFIYEQYF
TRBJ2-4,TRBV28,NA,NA,TGTGCCAGCAGTCCCCCCGTGACAGCGTCCTTAGCCAAAAACATTCAGTACTTC,CASSPPVTASLAKNIQYF
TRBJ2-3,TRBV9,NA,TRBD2,TGTGCCAGCAGCGGTTTCAGGCCTAGCGGGAGGGCAAGGAGCACAGATACGCAGTATTTT,CASSGFRPSGRARSTDTQYF
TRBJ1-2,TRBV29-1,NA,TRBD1,TGCAGCGTCGTTTTCGGGGACAGGGGACTTTATGGCTACACCTTC,CSVVFGDRGLYGYTF
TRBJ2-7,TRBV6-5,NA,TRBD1,TGTGCCAGCAGTTACGACAGGGGGCGGTCCTACGAGCAGTACTTC,CASSYDRGRSYEQYF
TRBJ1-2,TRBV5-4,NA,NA,TGTGCCAGCAGCTTGGCGGGTGCGGGCGGCTACACCTTC,CASSLAGAGGYTF
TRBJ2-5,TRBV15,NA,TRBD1,TGTGCCACCAGCCCCCGGGACAGGGGTTCAGAGACCCAGTACTTC,CATSPRDRGSETQYF
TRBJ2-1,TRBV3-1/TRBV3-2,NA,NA,TGTGCCAGCAGCCAAAGCTTGAGCTCCTACAATGAGCAGTTCTTC,CASSQSLSSYNEQFF
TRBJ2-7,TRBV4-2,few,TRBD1,TGTGCCAGCAGCCAAGATTCCCAAGGGTGGACAGGAACCCACTTC,CASSQDSQGWTGTHF
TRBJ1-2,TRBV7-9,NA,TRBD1,TGTGCCAGCAGCTCCTCTAAGGGTACAGGGGGCGCACACTATGGCTACACCTTC,CASSSSKGTGGAHYGYTF
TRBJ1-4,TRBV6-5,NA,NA,TGTGCCAGCAGTTACTCGAGGCCGTTTAATGAAAAACTGTTTTTT,CASSYSRPFNEKLFF
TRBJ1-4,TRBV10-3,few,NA,TGTGCCATCAGTGACAGGCAGAAGAATGAAAAACTGTTTTTT,CAISDRQKNEKLFF
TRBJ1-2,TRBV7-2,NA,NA,TGTGCCAGCAGCTTCTCGACAGGATCGGGACCGAGGGGCTACACCTTC,CASSFSTGSGPRGYTF